This is a list of T cell receptor beta chains from one sample in a study of blood T cell repertoires in COVID-19. The method was immunoSEQ multiplex PCR; TCRdb's version includes in-frame clones alone and lacks a portion of them. The table records 95,000 to 150,000 clones, roughly 90% of them present only once. The sample comprised peripheral blood. The source of these receptors is a man aged 50 or older with acute or convalescent COVID-19. Both conserved end residues are trimmed from each CDR3. The order of the fields is V gene, clone size, CDR3 protein. Clone size appears in some rows only: once, few, many, or a class for an expanded clone.

TRBV9 | NA | ASSVDGRVYEQY
TRBV28 | NA | ASRASYGYT
TRBV19 | NA | ASSIGGEETQY
TRBV30 | NA | AWSVLGDTDTQY
TRBV25-1 | NA | ASSDPGQGNTEAF
TRBV7-9 | NA | ASSSGQFTTNEKLF
TRBV12-3/TRBV12-4 | NA | ASSLLNQPQH
TRBV5-1 | NA | ASSRTGQGTDTQY
TRBV11-2 | NA | ASSLDLGVGQETQY
TRBV28 | NA | ASSPQTGMRETQY
TRBV6-4 | NA | ASSAGSGSSPFDEQF
TRBV14 | NA | ASSNTFYGYT
TRBV6-1 | NA | ASSEELAGAYEQY
TRBV19 | NA | ASTEYPGSNQPQH
TRBV5-1 | NA | ASQIAGAGQETQY
TRBV5-5 | NA | ASSLDPGTDTQY
TRBV3-1/TRBV3-2 | NA | ASSQEVGGRATDEQF
TRBV4-1 | NA | ASSQVGLAGNTYEQY
TRBV27 | NA | ASSVTGNWLYEQY
TRBV18 | NA | ASSPGQGRSYEQY
TRBV9 | NA | ASSVGVAGRAGNTIY
TRBV5-6 | few | ASSLGQGRGNTIY
TRBV5-4 | NA | ASSLQGGSSEKLF
TRBV4-1 | few | ASSQLRTAGSGNTIY
TRBV19 | NA | ASSMGAGLTDTQY
TRBV19 | NA | ASSIAGTVFPGELF
TRBV28 | once | ASTGQGGSPLH
TRBV4-2 | NA | ASSQTGPRTYEQY
TRBV11-2 | NA | ASSLGTARTDTQY
TRBV5-5 | NA | ASSLTGSQVANEQF
TRBV9 | NA | ASSVGLAGTKTQY
TRBV9 | NA | ASSVGQGDSPLH
TRBV9 | NA | ASSPGVAENTGELF